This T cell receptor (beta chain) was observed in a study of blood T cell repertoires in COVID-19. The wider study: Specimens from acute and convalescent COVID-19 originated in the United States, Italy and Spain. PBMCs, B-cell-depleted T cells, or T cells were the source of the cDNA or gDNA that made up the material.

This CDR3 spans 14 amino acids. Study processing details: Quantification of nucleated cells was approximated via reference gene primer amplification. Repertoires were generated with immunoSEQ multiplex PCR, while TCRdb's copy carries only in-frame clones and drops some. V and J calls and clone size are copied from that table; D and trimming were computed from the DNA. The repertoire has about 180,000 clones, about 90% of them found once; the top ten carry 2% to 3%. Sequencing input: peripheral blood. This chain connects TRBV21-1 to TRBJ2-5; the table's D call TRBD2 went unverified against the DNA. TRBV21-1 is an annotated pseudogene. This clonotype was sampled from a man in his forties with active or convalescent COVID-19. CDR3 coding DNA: TGTGCCAGCAGCAGGGTAACAGAGGGAGAGACCCAGTACTTC. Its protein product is CASSRVTEGETQYF.